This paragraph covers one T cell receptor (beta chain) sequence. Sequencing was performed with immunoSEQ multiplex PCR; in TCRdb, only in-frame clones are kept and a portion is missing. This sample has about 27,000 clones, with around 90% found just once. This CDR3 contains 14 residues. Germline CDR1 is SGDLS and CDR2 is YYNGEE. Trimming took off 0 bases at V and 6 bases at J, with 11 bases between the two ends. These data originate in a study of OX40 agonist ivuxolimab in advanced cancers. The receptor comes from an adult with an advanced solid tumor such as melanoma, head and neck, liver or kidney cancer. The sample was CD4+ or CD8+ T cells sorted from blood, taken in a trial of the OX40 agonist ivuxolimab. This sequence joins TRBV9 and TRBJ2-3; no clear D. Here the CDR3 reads CASSVALVTDTQYF. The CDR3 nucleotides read TGTGCCAGCAGCGTAGCCCTTGTGACTGATACGCAGTATTTT.